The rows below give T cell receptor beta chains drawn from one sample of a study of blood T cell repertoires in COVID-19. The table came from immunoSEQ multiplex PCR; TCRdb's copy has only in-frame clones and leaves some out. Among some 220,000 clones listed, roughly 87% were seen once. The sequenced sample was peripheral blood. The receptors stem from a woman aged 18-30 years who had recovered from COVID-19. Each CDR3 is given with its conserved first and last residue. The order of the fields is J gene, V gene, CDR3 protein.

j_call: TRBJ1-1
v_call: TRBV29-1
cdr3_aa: CSVVRQSLRDAFF

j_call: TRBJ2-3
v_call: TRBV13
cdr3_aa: CASRTVGADTQYF

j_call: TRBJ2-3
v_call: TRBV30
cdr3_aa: CAWSVERTSGTGDTQYF

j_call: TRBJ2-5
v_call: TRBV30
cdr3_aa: CAWNAGLNQETQYF

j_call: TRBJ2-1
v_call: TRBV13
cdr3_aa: CASRSGLAVYNEQFF

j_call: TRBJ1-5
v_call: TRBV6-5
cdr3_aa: CASSLGQGKPQHF

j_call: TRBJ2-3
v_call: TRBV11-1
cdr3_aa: CASSLAGGTDTQYF

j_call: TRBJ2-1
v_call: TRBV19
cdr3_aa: CASSILAGLSYNEQFF

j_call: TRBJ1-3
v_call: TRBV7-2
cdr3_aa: CASSQQVSSGNTIYF

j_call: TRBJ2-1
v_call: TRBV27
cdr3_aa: CASAPGGVYNNEQFF

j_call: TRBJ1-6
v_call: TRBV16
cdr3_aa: CASSQLRLGQGGPPLHF